The 30 T cell receptor beta chains below were found in one sample sequenced in a study of T cell changes during pregnancy in multiple sclerosis. Data came from immunoSEQ multiplex PCR; TCRdb stores just in-frame clones and leaves some out. The sample records tens of thousands of clones, nearly 95% being singletons. This material consisted of CD4+ T cells from peripheral blood mononuclear cells, taken after pregnancy. The receptors derive from a female donor with multiple sclerosis, enrolled in a pregnancy study.

The chain carries TRBV6-5 and TRBJ1-2; TRBD1 aligns across 7 bases. V gave up 11 bases and J gave up 2 bases; unmatched junction bases: 8. CDR3 size: 13 residues. Germline V CDR1 and CDR2: MNHEY, SVGAGI. The CDR3 coding sequence is TGTGCCGCCCGGGGGACAGCGAACTATGGCTACACCTTC. This translates into CAARGTANYGYTF.

CDR3: CASSSPQGEGYTF. In DNA, the CDR3 is TGTGCCAGCAGCTCCCCACAGGGTGAAGGCTACACCTTC. This sequence joins TRBV5-4 and TRBJ1-2; a weak D match, TRBD1 (6 bases). The V and J ends lost 3 bases and 8 bases respectively, with 14 bases between them. This CDR3 has 13 residues. The germline gives CDR1 SGHNT, CDR2 YYREEE (reference sequence).

The chain is built from TRBV28 and TRBJ2-5, with D possibly matching TRBD2 (5 bases). Looked up from germline, CDR1 is MDHEN and CDR2 is SYDVKM. Trimming took 3 bases from V and 5 from J, leaving 10 bases between them. The CDR3 contains 13 residues. CDR3 nucleotide sequence: TGTGCCAGCAGTTTCGGGGTCCGGGAGACCCAGTACTTC. Its translation: CASSFGVRETQYF.

The chain is built from TRBV18 and TRBJ2-7; D unclear. This CDR3 contains 13 residues. Deletions cut 3 bases from V and 2 bases from J, with 8 bases between. CDR1 and CDR2 (germline): KGHSH, LQKENI. CDR3: CASSPNLAYEQYF. CDR3 nucleotides: TGTGCCAGCTCACCGAACCTAGCCTACGAGCAGTACTTC.

This chain connects TRBV5-4 to TRBJ2-7; 12 bases align to TRBD2. Germline CDR1 reads SGHNT; CDR2 reads YYREEE (reference sequence). V shed 0 bases and J 3 bases; nucleotides not matched to a gene: 4. This CDR3 has 16 amino acids. The CDR3 here is CASSLASGRADYEQYF. The CDR3 nucleotides are TGTGCCAGCAGCTTGGCTAGCGGGAGGGCCGACTACGAGCAGTACTTC.

V gene TRBV4-2 combines with J gene TRBJ2-5; D is possibly TRBD2 (5 bases). The J call may be faulty, since TRBJ2-7 better matches the DNA end. The V gene's germline CDR1 is LGHNA and CDR2 YNFKEQ. CDR3 length: 14 residues. The CDR3 sequence: CASSQDGSSYEQYF. CDR3 DNA sequence: TGTGCCAGCAGCCAAGATGGGAGCTCCTACGAGCAGTACTTC.

In DNA form, the CDR3 reads TGTGCCAGCTCGGGGGACAGGGCAACCGGGGAGCTGTTTTTT. It specifies CASSGDRATGELFF. The chain joins TRBV6-5 to TRBJ2-2; TRBD1 aligns across 9 bases. This CDR3 has 14 amino acids. Germline CDR1 reads MNHEY; CDR2 reads SVGAGI. J was trimmed by 5 bases and V by 8 bases; bases with no gene match: 6.

The table lists this clone with a few counts. This chain uses TRBV15 with TRBJ2-2; D gene unclear. V dropped 0 bases and J dropped 6 bases, with 8 bases sitting between them. The CDR3 runs to 14 residues. The V gene's germline CDR1 is LNHNV and CDR2 YYDKDF (reference sequence). DNA of the CDR3: TGTGCCACCAGCAGAGATCAGAATCCCGGGGAGCTGTTTTTT. Protein sequence: CATSRDQNPGELFF.

The chain couples TRBV9 to TRBJ2-1, with 11 bases fitting TRBD2. This CDR3 is 16 amino acids long. The junction had 6 bases not matched to a gene; V was cut back by 3 bases and J by 4 bases. Per the germline V gene, CDR1 is SGDLS and CDR2 is YYNGEE. The CDR3 coding sequence is TGTGCCAGCAGCGAGAGGGGGACTAGCGGATACAATGAGCAGTTCTTC. It yields the protein CASSERGTSGYNEQFF.

This chain connects TRBV4-3 to TRBJ2-1, with 7 bases identical to TRBD2. Germline loops: CDR1 LGHNA, CDR2 YSLEER. The CDR3 loop spans 19 amino acids. V shed 1 base, J shed 0 bases, and the junction held 12 bases outside the gene matches. Here the CDR3 reads CASSQVFGGSSLSYNEQFF. The DNA of the CDR3 is TGCGCCAGCAGCCAAGTTTTCGGCGGGAGCTCACTCTCCTACAATGAGCAGTTCTTC.

This clone appeared a single time. V and J are TRBV5-1 and TRBJ2-7, with a tentative D call TRBD1 (5 bases). Trimming left V 2 bases short and J 7 bases short, with 16 bases between. The CDR3 extends over 14 amino acids. CDR1 is SGHRS, CDR2 YFSETQ, per germline. The CDR3 bases are TGCGCCAGCAGCTTATCCAGGGTGGCTAGTGAGCAGTACTTC. Protein product: CASSLSRVASEQYF.

As for this clone: The identical CDR3 is also encoded by other nucleotide sequences in the sample. V gene TRBV28 combines with J gene TRBJ2-7, with D possibly TRBD1 on 6 matching bases. The CDR3 consists of 14 residues. Germline V CDR1 and CDR2: MDHEN, SYDVKM. Trimming left V 2 bases short and J 1 base short, with 9 bases between. CDR3: CASSLGGVSYEQYF. The CDR3 coding sequence is TGTGCCAGCAGTTTAGGGGGCGTATCCTACGAGCAGTACTTC.

The V call is TRBV19, the J call TRBJ1-1; 7 positions agree with TRBD1. J lost 1 base, V lost 6 bases, and 2 bases had no gene match. Germline V gene lookup returns CDR1 LNHDA and CDR2 SQIVND (reference sequence). The CDR3 sequence is 13 residues long. CDR3: CASRDRANTEAFF. In DNA, the CDR3 is TGTGCCAGTAGAGACAGGGCGAACACTGAAGCTTTCTTT.

The chain recombines TRBV4-1 with TRBJ1-2; a possible D gene is TRBD1 (6 bases). Germline V lookup: CDR1 MGHRA, CDR2 YSYEKL. CDR3 length: 15 amino acids. Trimming removed 1 base at V and 8 bases at J, with 17 bases between. The CDR3 is CASSQGKQGTEGYTF. The CDR3 nucleotides read TGCGCCAGCAGCCAAGGCAAACAGGGTACAGAAGGCTACACCTTC.

The rearrangement joins TRBV28 to TRBJ2-1; 7 bases map to TRBD1. Unmatched junction bases numbered 12, after V lost 2 bases and J lost 2 bases. This CDR3 is 18 amino acids long. CDR1 and CDR2 (germline): MDHEN, SYDVKM. CDR3 sequence reads: CASSLSRAGGLPYNEQFF. The DNA for the CDR3 is TGTGCCAGCAGTTTAAGTAGGGCAGGGGGTCTTCCCTACAATGAGCAGTTCTTC.

The chain has TRBV6-5 and TRBJ2-5, with 8 bases lining up with TRBD1. Germline CDR1 reads MNHEY; CDR2 reads SVGAGI. The CDR3 covers 14 residues. V gave up 2 bases and J gave up 5 bases; unmatched junction bases: 4. The CDR3 DNA reads as TGTGCCAGCAGTTACCAGGGGGCGGGGGAGACCCAGTACTTC. Protein product: CASSYQGAGETQYF.

This clone was seen just once. The V gene is TRBV11-2, the J gene TRBJ1-2; 8 nucleotides match TRBD1. Germline CDR1 is SGHAT and CDR2 is FQNNGV. V lost 5 bases, J lost 2 bases, and 4 bases stayed unmatched. The CDR3 contains 14 residues. In DNA, the CDR3 is TGTGCCAGCAGCCGTCCAGGGGGCAACTATGGCTACACCTTC. This codes for CASSRPGGNYGYTF.

The chain is built from TRBV28 and TRBJ2-3; 7 bases agree with TRBD2. The germline V gene encodes CDR1 MDHEN and CDR2 SYDVKM. The CDR3 spans 15 residues. Trimming at V came to 6 bases and at J to 4 bases, leaving 10 bases not matched to a gene. The CDR3 bases are TGTGCCAGCAGCCTGACAACCCGGGGGGCAGATACGCAGTATTTT. Protein: CASSLTTRGADTQYF.

This clone is a singleton in its sample. The gene calls are TRBV7-9 and TRBJ2-2; a possible D gene is TRBD1 (6 bases). V lost 4 bases and J 5 bases, leaving 8 bases between the germline ends. CDR3 length equals 13 residues. Germline V gene data show CDR1 as SEHNR and CDR2 as FQNEAQ (reference sequence). CDR3 sequence: CASSWGRTGELFF. DNA for the CDR3: TGTGCCAGCAGCTGGGGGCGAACCGGGGAGCTGTTTTTT. The whole variable domain, remainder taken from reference TRBV7-9 and TRBJ2-2, is DTGVSQNPRHKITKRGQNVTFRCDPISEHNRLYWYRQTLGQGPEFLTYFQNEAQLEKSRLLSDRFSAERPKGSFSTLEIQRTEQGDSAMYLCASSWGRTGELFFGEGSRLTVL.

V and J are TRBV4-1 and TRBJ2-1, with 9 bases identical to TRBD2. The V segment lost 7 bases and the J segment 2 bases; nucleotides outside the gene matches: 12. This CDR3 has 17 residues. Per germline, CDR1 MGHRA and CDR2 YSYEKL. CDR3 loop: CASTPGASGTPYNEQFF. Here the CDR3 DNA reads TGCGCCAGCACCCCCGGGGCTAGCGGGACCCCCTACAATGAGCAGTTCTTC.

Here the CDR3 DNA reads TGTGCCAGCAGCTTTAGCGGGAGTACAGATACGCAGTATTTT. Its protein is CASSFSGSTDTQYF. The rearrangement links TRBV11-3 to TRBJ2-3; 9 nucleotides match TRBD2. V shed 3 bases, J shed 3 bases, and the junction held 1 base outside the gene matches. The CDR3 covers 14 residues. Germline V gene lookup returns CDR1 SGHNT and CDR2 YENEEA.

This clone was detected only once. The chain links TRBV10-3 to TRBJ1-4, with D unresolved. Germline CDR1 reads ENHRY; CDR2 reads SYGVKD. V gave up 2 bases and J gave up 5 bases, with 9 bases separating them. The CDR3 sequence is 14 residues long. CDR3 sequence: CAISEGGQNEKLFF. The CDR3 nucleotides are TGTGCCATCAGTGAGGGTGGGCAGAATGAAAAACTGTTTTTT.

The gene calls are TRBV6-6 and TRBJ2-7; 10 positions agree with TRBD2. V trimming: 7 bases; J trimming: 2 bases; junction bases outside the gene matches: 11. Germline-derived CDR1 and CDR2 are MNHNY and SVGAGI (reference sequence). This CDR3 region has 16 residues. The DNA of the CDR3 is TGTGCCAGCACCTCAGACCGAGCGGGAGGGCCCTACGAGCAGTACTTC. This sequence encodes CASTSDRAGGPYEQYF.

This sequence joins TRBV29-1 and TRBJ1-2; D possibly corresponds to TRBD1 (5 bases). The CDR3 covers 11 residues. Trimming took 6 bases from V and 8 from J, leaving 13 bases between them. Looked up from germline, CDR1 is SQVTM and CDR2 is ANQGSEA. Written as DNA, the CDR3 is TGCAGCGTGGGGGGTATTGGAGGCTACACCTTC. Protein sequence: CSVGGIGGYTF.

This clone was seen a handful of times. The chain links TRBV5-1 to TRBJ2-7; 8 bases map to TRBD2. This CDR3 contains 16 residues. Trimming cost V 0 bases and J 4 bases; bases outside gene matches: 9. CDR1 is SGHRS and CDR2 is YFSETQ in the germline V gene. The CDR3 DNA reads as TGCGCCAGCAGCTTGGAGGGAGCGGGAGCTTCTTACGAGCAGTACTTC. This translates into CASSLEGAGASYEQYF.

The chain recombines TRBV30 with TRBJ1-4; TRBD1 agrees at 7 bases. With 0 bases clipped from V and 4 bases from J, the junction kept 2 bases outside the gene matches. Per germline, CDR1 GTSNPN and CDR2 SVGIG (reference sequence). This CDR3 comprises 14 residues. The CDR3 here is CAWSVGTVNEKLFF. DNA for the CDR3: TGTGCCTGGAGTGTCGGGACAGTTAATGAAAAACTGTTTTTT.

The chain joins TRBV27 to TRBJ2-3; 8 bases fit TRBD2. Germline CDR1 MNHEY, CDR2 SMNVEV (reference sequence). This CDR3 spans 15 amino acids. Losses at the gene ends were 3 bases for V and 3 bases for J; bases not matched to a gene: 5. CDR3 DNA sequence: TGTGCCAGCAGTTTGGCGGGAGGTAGGACAGATACGCAGTATTTT. This codes for CASSLAGGRTDTQYF.

The V gene is TRBV15, the J gene TRBJ1-4, with no clear D. The germline V gene encodes CDR1 LNHNV and CDR2 YYDKDF (reference sequence). CDR3 length: 16 amino acids. Trimming removed 1 base at V and 7 bases at J, with 16 bases between. The CDR3 here is CATSRASRVWGEKLFF. CDR3 bases: TGTGCCACCAGCAGAGCCTCGAGGGTGTGGGGTGAAAAACTGTTTTTT.

This clone was seen more than once but under ten times. J is TRBJ1-1 and V is TRBV30; no reliable D call. The CDR3 covers 12 residues. V lost 4 bases to trimming and J lost 5 bases, with 11 bases between them. From germline, CDR1 is GTSNPN and CDR2 SVGIG (reference sequence). CDR3 DNA sequence: TGTGCCTGGACCCGACTCGTAACTGAAGCTTTCTTT. Its protein product is CAWTRLVTEAFF.

This chain joins TRBV5-1 and TRBJ2-7; 13 nucleotides agree with TRBD2. The CDR3 spans 14 residues. CDR1 and CDR2 (germline): SGHRS, YFSETQ. V shed 3 bases, J shed 3 bases, and the junction held 0 bases outside the gene matches. The CDR3 protein is CASSWTSGGYEQYF. In nucleotides, the CDR3 is TGCGCCAGCAGCTGGACTAGCGGGGGCTACGAGCAGTACTTC.